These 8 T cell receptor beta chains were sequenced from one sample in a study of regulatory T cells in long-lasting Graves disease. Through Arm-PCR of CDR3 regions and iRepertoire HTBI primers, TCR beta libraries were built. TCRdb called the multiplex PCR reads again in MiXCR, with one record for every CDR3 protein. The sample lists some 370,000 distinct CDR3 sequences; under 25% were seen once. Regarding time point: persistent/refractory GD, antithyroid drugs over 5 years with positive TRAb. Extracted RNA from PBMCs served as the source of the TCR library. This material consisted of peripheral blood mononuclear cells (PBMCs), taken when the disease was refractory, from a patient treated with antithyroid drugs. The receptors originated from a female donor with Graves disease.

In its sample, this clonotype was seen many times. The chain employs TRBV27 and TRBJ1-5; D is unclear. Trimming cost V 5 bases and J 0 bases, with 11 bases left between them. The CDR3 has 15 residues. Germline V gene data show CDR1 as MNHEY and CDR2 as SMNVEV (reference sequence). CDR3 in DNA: TGTGCCAGCAGTATGAACAGCGATAGCAATCAGCCCCAGCATTTT. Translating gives CASSMNSDSNQPQHF.

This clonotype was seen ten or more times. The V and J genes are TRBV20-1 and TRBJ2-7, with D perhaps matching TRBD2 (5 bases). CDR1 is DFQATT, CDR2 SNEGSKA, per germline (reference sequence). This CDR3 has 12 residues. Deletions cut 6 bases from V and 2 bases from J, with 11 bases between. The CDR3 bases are TGCAGTGCCTTCGGGGAAGCCTACGAGCAGTACTTC. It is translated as CSAFGEAYEQYF.

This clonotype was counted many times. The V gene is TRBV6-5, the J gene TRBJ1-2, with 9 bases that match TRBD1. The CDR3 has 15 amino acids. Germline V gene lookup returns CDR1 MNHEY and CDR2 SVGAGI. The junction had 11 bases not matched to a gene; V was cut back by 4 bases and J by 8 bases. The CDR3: CASSFQGQGMGGYTF. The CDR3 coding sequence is TGTGCCAGCAGTTTCCAGGGACAGGGAATGGGAGGCTACACCTTC.

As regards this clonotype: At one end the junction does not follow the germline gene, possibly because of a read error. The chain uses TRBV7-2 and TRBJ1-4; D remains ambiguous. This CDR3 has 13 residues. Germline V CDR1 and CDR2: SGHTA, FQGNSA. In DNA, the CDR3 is TGTGCCAGCCATTCGGGGTGGGGTGAAAAACTGGTTTTT. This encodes CASHSGWGEKLVF.

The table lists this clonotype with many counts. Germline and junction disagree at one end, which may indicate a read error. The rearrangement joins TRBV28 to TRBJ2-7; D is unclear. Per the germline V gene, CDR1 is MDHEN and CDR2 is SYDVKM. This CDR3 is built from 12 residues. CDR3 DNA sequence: TGTGCCAGCACCTCAATGTCCTTCGAGCAGTACTTC. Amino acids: CASTSMSFEQYF.

DNA of the CDR3: TGTGCCAGCAGTTTATCGTCTCAGGCGGGTCAGCCCCAGCATTTT. Its protein is CASSLSSQAGQPQHF. The chain uses TRBV27 and TRBJ1-5; no clear D. Germline assignment: CDR1 MNHEY and CDR2 SMNVEV (reference sequence). The CDR3 is 15 amino acids. The V end was cut by 0 bases, the J end by 6 bases, with 12 bases between.

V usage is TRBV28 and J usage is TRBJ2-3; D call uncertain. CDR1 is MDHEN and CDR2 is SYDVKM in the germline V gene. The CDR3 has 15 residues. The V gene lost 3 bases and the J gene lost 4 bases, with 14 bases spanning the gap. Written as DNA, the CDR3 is TGTGCCAGCAGTTTGGTCTTACCTTTGGCAGATACGCAGTATTTT. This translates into CASSLVLPLADTQYF.

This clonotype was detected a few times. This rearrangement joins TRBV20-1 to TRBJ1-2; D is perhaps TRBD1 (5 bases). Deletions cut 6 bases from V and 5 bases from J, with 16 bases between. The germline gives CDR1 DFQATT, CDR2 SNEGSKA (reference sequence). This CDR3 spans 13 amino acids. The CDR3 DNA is TGCAGTGCACTGACTGGAGGACAATATGGCTACACCTTC. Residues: CSALTGGQYGYTF.